Listed below are T cell receptor beta chains from one sample, sequenced in a study of response to subunit inactivated influenza vaccine. TCRdb reanalysed the RT-PCR reads using MiXCR and keeps one entry per CDR3 protein. The sample has roughly 650,000 distinct CDR3 sequences, around 14% seen once. The source material was PBMCs from blood, sampled approximately 12 days after vaccination. The source of these receptors is a man aged 50-59 years who received an inactivated influenza vaccine. Both conserved end residues are part of each CDR3. The order of the fields is V gene, J gene, D gene, clone size, CDR3 protein, CDR3 DNA. The D gene is left open where the match is weak. Clone size is stated in some rows and not others, as once, few, many or a class when expanded.

v_gene: TRBV11-2
j_gene: TRBJ2-1
d_gene: .
abundance: many
CDR3aa: CASSPLLNPNEQFF
CDR3nt: TGTGCCAGCAGTCCTCTTCTCAACCCCAATGAGCAGTTCTTC

v_gene: TRBV29-1
j_gene: TRBJ2-1
d_gene: TRBD2
abundance: many
CDR3aa: CSVRTSGRAEQFF
CDR3nt: TGCAGCGTCAGGACTAGCGGGAGGGCCGAGCAGTTCTTC

v_gene: TRBV24-1
j_gene: TRBJ2-1
d_gene: .
abundance: .
CDR3aa: CATGPGPRNEQFF
CDR3nt: TGTGCCACCGGCCCGGGGCCTAGGAATGAGCAGTTCTTC

v_gene: TRBV2
j_gene: TRBJ2-7
d_gene: .
abundance: .
CDR3aa: CTSADGGFYEQYF
CDR3nt: TGTACCAGCGCCGATGGGGGATTCTACGAGCAGTACTTC

v_gene: TRBV14
j_gene: TRBJ2-3
d_gene: .
abundance: .
CDR3aa: CASSQDWGSGTDTQYF
CDR3nt: TGTGCCAGCAGCCAAGATTGGGGATCGGGCACAGATACGCAGTATTTT

v_gene: TRBV4-3
j_gene: TRBJ1-4
d_gene: TRBD1
abundance: .
CDR3aa: CASGPTGATNEKLFF
CDR3nt: TGCGCCAGCGGACCGACAGGGGCAACTAATGAAAAACTGTTTTTT

v_gene: TRBV4-2
j_gene: TRBJ2-2
d_gene: .
abundance: few
CDR3aa: CASSQGIGELFF
CDR3nt: TGTGCCAGCAGCCAGGGAATCGGGGAGCTGTTTTTT

v_gene: TRBV7-9
j_gene: TRBJ2-1
d_gene: .
abundance: many
CDR3aa: CASSLARDLGWANEQFF
CDR3nt: TGTGCCAGCAGCTTAGCTCGGGACCTAGGCTGGGCCAATGAGCAGTTCTTC

v_gene: TRBV27
j_gene: TRBJ1-5
d_gene: .
abundance: few
CDR3aa: CASSSRGKPTHSNQPQHF
CDR3nt: TGTGCCAGCAGCTCCAGGGGCAAGCCAACCCATAGCAATCAGCCCCAGCATTTT

v_gene: TRBV19
j_gene: TRBJ2-7
d_gene: .
abundance: .
CDR3aa: CASSMWGSSYEQYF
CDR3nt: TGTGCCAGTAGTATGTGGGGGTCCTCCTACGAGCAGTACTTC

v_gene: TRBV20-1
j_gene: TRBJ2-7
d_gene: TRBD2
abundance: few
CDR3aa: CSATLAGNEQYF
CDR3nt: TGCAGTGCCACTTTAGCGGGAAACGAGCAGTACTTC

v_gene: TRBV7-2
j_gene: TRBJ2-7
d_gene: TRBD2
abundance: .
CDR3aa: CASSRGLASYEQYF
CDR3nt: TGTGCCAGCAGCCGAGGACTAGCGTCCTACGAGCAGTACTTC

v_gene: TRBV2
j_gene: TRBJ2-7
d_gene: .
abundance: few
CDR3aa: CASSVSLKGEQYF
CDR3nt: TGTGCCAGCAGTGTCAGCCTGAAGGGCGAGCAGTACTTC

v_gene: TRBV7-9
j_gene: TRBJ2-7
d_gene: .
abundance: .
CDR3aa: CASSYGRDVSYEQYF
CDR3nt: TGTGCCAGCAGCTACGGACGGGACGTCTCCTACGAGCAGTACTTC

v_gene: TRBV7-9
j_gene: TRBJ2-7
d_gene: .
abundance: few
CDR3aa: CASSSSVHGYEQYF
CDR3nt: TGTGCCAGCAGCTCGTCGGTACATGGCTACGAGCAGTACTTC

v_gene: TRBV5-1
j_gene: TRBJ1-1
d_gene: TRBD1
abundance: .
CDR3aa: CASSLRTGGFTEAFF
CDR3nt: TGCGCCAGCAGCTTGAGGACAGGGGGCTTCACTGAAGCTTTCTTT

v_gene: TRBV20-1
j_gene: TRBJ1-4
d_gene: .
abundance: .
CDR3aa: CSARDLGGDNEKLFF
CDR3nt: TGCAGTGCTAGAGATTTGGGGGGAGATAATGAAAAACTGTTTTTT

v_gene: TRBV5-1
j_gene: TRBJ1-1
d_gene: .
abundance: .
CDR3aa: CASSLAQGASWAFF
CDR3nt: TGCGCCAGCAGCTTGGCTCAGGGAGCGTCCTGGGCTTTCTTT

v_gene: TRBV7-6
j_gene: TRBJ2-1
d_gene: TRBD1
abundance: few
CDR3aa: CASSLQPGQGHNEQFF
CDR3nt: TGTGCCAGCAGCCTCCAACCGGGACAGGGTCACAATGAGCAGTTCTTC

v_gene: TRBV6-2/TRBV6-3
j_gene: TRBJ2-2
d_gene: TRBD1
abundance: .
CDR3aa: CASSFGQGGLVTGELFF
CDR3nt: TGTGCCAGCAGTTTCGGACAGGGAGGACTCGTGACCGGGGAGCTGTTTTTT

v_gene: TRBV12-3/TRBV12-4
j_gene: TRBJ1-2
d_gene: .
abundance: few
CDR3aa: CASSFGRAYGYTF
CDR3nt: TGTGCCAGCAGTTTCGGCAGGGCGTATGGCTACACCTTC

v_gene: TRBV28
j_gene: TRBJ2-1
d_gene: TRBD1
abundance: .
CDR3aa: CASTLGQGIFEQFF
CDR3nt: TGTGCCAGCACCCTGGGACAGGGGATTTTTGAGCAGTTCTTC

v_gene: TRBV2
j_gene: TRBJ2-5
d_gene: .
abundance: .
CDR3aa: CASSVGQGSHETQYF
CDR3nt: TGTGCCAGCAGTGTAGGGCAGGGGAGTCACGAGACCCAGTACTTC

v_gene: TRBV28
j_gene: TRBJ2-3
d_gene: TRBD2
abundance: few
CDR3aa: CASIPSGGAADTQYF
CDR3nt: TGTGCCAGCATTCCTAGCGGGGGGGCCGCAGATACGCAGTATTTT

v_gene: TRBV20-1
j_gene: TRBJ2-1
d_gene: .
abundance: few
CDR3aa: CSARDLVGLKEQFF
CDR3nt: TGCAGTGCTAGAGATCTGGTAGGCCTAAAAGAGCAGTTCTTC

v_gene: TRBV20-1
j_gene: TRBJ2-3
d_gene: .
abundance: .
CDR3aa: CSAPSGSTDTQYF
CDR3nt: TGCAGTGCTCCAAGCGGGAGCACAGATACGCAGTATTTT

v_gene: TRBV7-2
j_gene: TRBJ1-1
d_gene: .
abundance: few
CDR3aa: CASSSTAFF
CDR3nt: TGTGCCAGCAGCTCTACTGCTTTCTTT

v_gene: TRBV6-5
j_gene: TRBJ2-7
d_gene: .
abundance: few
CDR3aa: CASSYSITRAAYEQYF
CDR3nt: TGTGCCAGCAGTTACTCGATTACCAGGGCCGCCTACGAGCAGTACTTC

v_gene: TRBV12-3/TRBV12-4
j_gene: TRBJ1-5
d_gene: TRBD1
abundance: .
CDR3aa: CASSLADRANQPQHF
CDR3nt: TGTGCCAGCAGTTTAGCGGACAGGGCCAATCAGCCCCAGCATTTT

v_gene: TRBV15
j_gene: TRBJ1-1
d_gene: .
abundance: .
CDR3aa: CATHPEGATEAFF
CDR3nt: TGTGCCACCCACCCTGAAGGGGCCACTGAAGCTTTCTTT

v_gene: TRBV5-1
j_gene: TRBJ2-7
d_gene: .
abundance: many
CDR3aa: CASSLGDPAYEQYF
CDR3nt: TGCGCCAGCAGTTTGGGGGACCCAGCCTACGAGCAGTACTTC

v_gene: TRBV25-1
j_gene: TRBJ2-5
d_gene: .
abundance: .
CDR3aa: CASSEWLTGKKETQYF
CDR3nt: TGTGCCAGCAGTGAATGGCTTACAGGGAAGAAGGAGACCCAGTACTTC

v_gene: TRBV4-3
j_gene: TRBJ1-4
d_gene: .
abundance: few
CDR3aa: CASSQWTEATNEKLFF
CDR3nt: TGCGCCAGCAGCCAATGGACTGAGGCAACTAATGAAAAACTGTTTTTT

v_gene: TRBV11-2
j_gene: TRBJ1-1
d_gene: TRBD1
abundance: .
CDR3aa: CASSLDRGQFTEAFF
CDR3nt: TGTGCCAGCAGCTTAGACAGGGGGCAGTTTACTGAAGCTTTCTTT

v_gene: TRBV29-1
j_gene: TRBJ2-7
d_gene: .
abundance: .
CDR3aa: CSVRVQVGAYEQYF
CDR3nt: TGCAGCGTTCGGGTCCAAGTGGGAGCCTACGAGCAGTACTTC

v_gene: TRBV30
j_gene: TRBJ2-1
d_gene: .
abundance: .
CDR3aa: CACRMRANEQFF
CDR3nt: TGTGCCTGCCGAATGAGGGCGAATGAGCAGTTCTTC

v_gene: TRBV27
j_gene: TRBJ2-5
d_gene: .
abundance: .
CDR3aa: CASSYLDSKRETQYF
CDR3nt: TGTGCCAGCAGTTACCTCGACAGTAAACGGGAGACCCAGTACTTC

v_gene: TRBV5-1
j_gene: TRBJ2-1
d_gene: .
abundance: few
CDR3aa: CASSPGERYNEQFF
CDR3nt: TGCGCCAGCAGCCCGGGAGAGCGGTACAATGAGCAGTTCTTC

v_gene: TRBV12-3/TRBV12-4
j_gene: TRBJ2-2
d_gene: .
abundance: many
CDR3aa: CASSLVADPNTGELFF
CDR3nt: TGTGCCAGCAGTTTAGTAGCGGACCCGAACACCGGGGAGCTGTTTTTT

v_gene: TRBV18
j_gene: TRBJ2-3
d_gene: TRBD2
abundance: .
CDR3aa: CASSRLELAGTDTQYF
CDR3nt: TGTGCCAGCTCACGATTGGAGCTAGCGGGCACAGATACGCAGTATTTT

v_gene: TRBV20-1
j_gene: TRBJ1-2
d_gene: .
abundance: many
CDR3aa: CSARLPSQPNYGYTF
CDR3nt: TGCAGTGCTAGGTTGCCATCGCAGCCTAACTATGGCTACACCTTC

v_gene: TRBV6-5
j_gene: TRBJ2-7
d_gene: TRBD2
abundance: few
CDR3aa: CASSYKASGINEQYF
CDR3nt: TGTGCCAGCAGTTACAAGGCTAGCGGGATTAACGAGCAGTACTTC

v_gene: TRBV7-6
j_gene: TRBJ2-5
d_gene: .
abundance: .
CDR3aa: CASSRTTTTETQYF
CDR3nt: TGTGCCAGCAGTCGAACGACGACCACAGAGACCCAGTACTTC

v_gene: TRBV28
j_gene: TRBJ2-4
d_gene: TRBD1
abundance: many
CDR3aa: CASSRDGTGLAKNIQYF
CDR3nt: TGTGCCAGCAGTCGAGATGGGACAGGCCTAGCCAAAAACATTCAGTACTTC

v_gene: TRBV11-1
j_gene: TRBJ2-1
d_gene: TRBD2
abundance: few
CDR3aa: CASSQTGLAGNEQFF
CDR3nt: TGTGCCAGCAGCCAGACCGGACTAGCGGGAAATGAGCAGTTCTTC

v_gene: TRBV20-1
j_gene: TRBJ2-6
d_gene: TRBD1
abundance: .
CDR3aa: CSAGTGSGANVLTF
CDR3nt: TGCAGTGCTGGGACAGGCTCTGGGGCCAACGTCCTGACTTTC

v_gene: TRBV3-1
j_gene: TRBJ2-3
d_gene: .
abundance: many
CDR3aa: CASSQFRSTDTQYF
CDR3nt: TGTGCCAGCAGCCAATTTCGCAGCACAGATACGCAGTATTTT